Below, one T cell receptor (beta chain) is given with its context. Researchers ran the PCR with 60 Vbeta and 13 Jbeta primers. Generated by immunoSEQ multiplex PCR, the TCRdb table keeps only in-frame clones and is missing some. This table holds some 86,000 clones, around 64% found once. Germline CDR1 SEHNR, CDR2 FQNEAQ (reference sequence). This CDR3 is 14 amino acids long. V dropped 5 bases and J dropped 8 bases, with 16 bases sitting between them. The sample comes from a study of cytomegalovirus exposure and HLA in healthy donors. The TCR sequence derives from a young man in good health and CMV-seronegative. Source material: PBMCs. The chain is built from TRBV7-9 and TRBJ2-1, with a possible D match to TRBD2 (6 bases). CDR3: CASSRTLATYEQFF. CDR3 sequence (DNA): TGTGCCAGCAGCCGGACACTAGCTACGTATGAGCAGTTCTTC.